Given below is one T cell receptor beta chain in context. Its target is not known. Assay: immunoSEQ multiplex PCR; the TCRdb copy retains only in-frame clones and omits some. The repertoire consists of some 38,000 clones, with roughly 79% occurring once and the leading ten covering about 5.2%. The entry originates in a study of a mutant IDH1 vaccine in newly diagnosed glioma. For the study at large: Patients received vaccination from 4-6 weeks after radiotherapy alone, or with temozolomide cycles. Treated patients, around 60% male and around 40% female, averaged approximately 40 years of age.

Time point of the sample: week 23, last vaccination. The study gave 300 ug of mutant IDH1 20-mer peptide per vaccine dose, with topical imiquimod. Patients carried new grade 3 or 4 IDH1-mutant astrocytomas lacking nuclear ATRX. The clonotype was recovered from a man aged 40-49 years with glioma. Sequencing was performed on PBMCs, taken from a glioma patient whose treatment included an IDH1 peptide vaccine.

The CDR3 loop reads CASSQDLGGQGEQYF. In DNA, the CDR3 is TGTGCCAGCAGCCAAGACCTGGGGGGGCAGGGGGAGCAGTACTTC. The rearrangement links TRBV4-2 to TRBJ2-7; D might be TRBD2 (7 bases). The CDR3 contains 15 residues. Trimming cost V 0 bases and J 7 bases, with 16 bases left between them. The germline CDR1 and CDR2 sequences are LGHNA and YNFKEQ.